This TCR beta chain was sequenced for a study of shared clonotypes between healthy human individuals. Study-wide points: Across subsets, estimated richness was generally greater for naive than for memory populations.

For every subset, genomic DNA was evenly distributed across several immunoSEQ plates. TCRdb's table, derived via immunoSEQ multiplex PCR, lists solely in-frame clones and lacks some. Of roughly 2 million clones listed, 85% to 95% are singletons. V shed 5 bases, J shed 3 bases, and the junction held 4 bases outside the gene matches. Germline assignment: CDR1 SGDLS and CDR2 YYNGEE. CDR3 length: 14 amino acids. As for this clone: Its cognate antigen is unknown. This may arise from a read error, as a much more abundant clone is one base away. The sample contains more than one DNA sequence encoding this CDR3.

This clonotype was sampled from a young man in good health. Material: naive CD4+ T cells sorted from blood. Subset meaning: CD45RA+ positively selected. The chain uses TRBV9 and TRBJ2-7; 11 bases map to TRBD1. CDR3 in amino acids: CASSAGTGGYEQYF. The CDR3 DNA reads as TGTGCCAGCAGTGCCGGGACAGGGGGCTACGAGCAGTACTTC.